One T cell receptor (beta chain) is described in this entry. This clone's antigen is unknown. No much larger clone is present one base from it, and per-base qualities are unavailable. The V and J ends are trimmed by 0 bases and 5 bases, leaving 8 bases between them. The germline V gene supplies CDR1 KGHSH and CDR2 LQKENI. The CDR3 contains 13 residues, cysteine and phenylalanine counted. Kept here is only the CDR3 DNA, which spans 39 bases and is read in frame from base 1. The library was prepared using the immunoSEQ multiplex PCR assay. Not all clones reach the TCRdb copy of this immuneACCESS table, which keeps in-frame sequences only. Checked studies attribute under half of the gap to unresolved V genes and leave the rest unexplained. The sample data list tens of thousands of clones, and roughly 92% of these were observed just once. Around 2% of the sample is in the top ten clones. This sample was taken from a study of T cell changes during pregnancy in multiple sclerosis (dated by TCRdb to the late 2010s). For context, the study as a whole: Changes in the T cell repertoire over the course of pregnancy were examined in this study in women with multiple sclerosis.

The receptor's source is a female donor in good health, enrolled as a control in a pregnancy study. This chain is built from TRBV18 and TRBJ2-7; a tentative D match to TRBD1 spans 6 bases. Sequencing was performed on peripheral blood, taken in the third trimester of pregnancy. The DNA is TGTGCCAGCTCACCACCTACAGGGCACGAGCAGTACTTC. Its translation reads: CASSPPTGHEQYF.